The clone carrying this T cell receptor beta chain was seen just once. The antigen remains undetermined. Per germline, CDR1 MNHEY and CDR2 SVGAGI. CDR3 size: 16 residues. V was pared by 2 bases and J by 0 bases, with 1 base of the junction left unmatched. Individual cDNA molecules each received unique molecular identifiers attached to them. TCRdb re-called the 5' RACE reads through MiXCR, storing one row per CDR3 protein. The sample shows some 91,000 distinct CDR3 sequences, roughly 13% of them seen only once. The data were obtained in a study of early T cells in non-severe SARS-CoV-2 infection. Study details: The authors sequenced bulk RNA from unsorted whole blood, leaving chains unpaired. The study's findings and limits: The VDJdb matching leaned toward anti-spike CD8 responses and overlooked private and CD4 specificities.

Sequenced sample: whole blood. The chain employs TRBV6-5 and TRBJ2-6, with 7 positions matching TRBD1. This sequence originates from an adult who was a healthcare worker with PCR-confirmed SARS-CoV-2 infection or an uninfected control (not recorded which). CDR3 amino acids: CASSYPGGSGANVLTF. The CDR3 bases are TGTGCCAGCAGTTACCCAGGGGGCTCTGGGGCCAACGTCCTGACTTTC.